This T cell receptor beta chain was found in a study of long-term antiretroviral therapy in people with HIV. Study-wide points: Once patients were on ART, diversity went higher but still fell short of transplant donor controls. No data were available on ART adherence, viral resistance or therapy changes. Regardless of time point, clones expanded before ART dominated the repertoire.

Running of the v3.0 immunoSEQ assay took place at survey level. Clones were sequenced by immunoSEQ multiplex PCR, and TCRdb holds only the in-frame ones, with some missing. The sample consists of roughly 20,000 clones, 80% to 90% of them appearing once. A note on this clone: As yet, its antigen is unknown.

Germline loops: CDR1 SGHTA, CDR2 FQGTGA. This CDR3 spans 12 amino acids. Trimming took off 2 bases at V and 6 bases at J, with 8 bases between the two ends. The sample was unsorted PBMCs, taken 2.1 years after starting antiretroviral therapy. This TCR derives from a man aged 18 to 30 with HIV. The J gene is TRBJ2-7, the V gene TRBV7-3, with no clear D. The CDR3 sequence: CASSLGDGEQYF. CDR3 DNA sequence: TGTGCCAGCAGCTTAGGTGATGGCGAGCAGTACTTC.